This T cell receptor beta chain stems from a study of breast tumors, draining lymph nodes, adjacent tissues. Study conclusions and caveats: Tumor and nontumor repertoires were significantly more similar in luminal-like than in basal-like breast cancer. Compared with lymph nodes, tumors were less diverse; compared with nontumor tissue, more.

The CDR3 is made up of 17 amino acids. V lost 6 bases to trimming and J lost 5 bases, with 25 bases between them. Germline lookup yields CDR1 MNHEY and CDR2 SVGEGT. Points on this clonotype: Its antigen is unidentified.

The lymph nodes were axillary draining lymph nodes from breast cancer patients. TCRdb called the multiplex PCR reads again in MiXCR, with one record for every CDR3 protein. Of about 170,000 distinct CDR3 sequences detected, more than 25% appear once; the ten largest clones hold 3.8%. Sequences were obtained from axillary lymph node tissue. This TCR was recovered from a female donor with breast cancer. Some clones in this sample may be carry-over from other donors' samples. The gene calls are TRBV6-2 or TRBV6-3 and TRBJ2-5; possible D gene TRBD2, 6 bases. CDR3 loop: CASRPTLLAGSRETQYF. CDR3 coding DNA: TGTGCCAGCAGGCCGACCTTACTAGCTGGATCTCGGGAGACCCAGTACTTC.